What follows are 18 T cell receptor beta chains derived from one specimen sequenced in a study of neurological immune-mediated disorders. One entry per CDR3 protein, called by TCRdb with MiXCR from the 5' RACE reads. The sample shows approximately 20,000 distinct CDR3 sequences, more than 14% of them seen only once. The sequenced sample consisted of PBMCs. The receptors stem from a female donor with HTLV-1-associated myelopathy (HAM/TSP).

This clonotype was recorded many times. The chain uses TRBV29-1 and TRBJ1-3; TRBD1 agrees at 12 bases. J gave up 2 bases and V 4 bases, and 6 bases lay outside the gene matches. Germline values: CDR1 SQVTM, CDR2 ANQGSEA. The CDR3 runs 16 residues. The CDR3 DNA reads TGCAGCGTTGGCCTGGGACAGGGGGCAGCTGGAAACACCATATATTTT. Protein product: CSVGLGQGAAGNTIYF.

This clonotype was seen many times. The chain is built from TRBV6-5 and TRBJ2-1, with D possibly called TRBD1 or TRBD2 (6 bases each). The CDR3 spans 11 residues. Germline values: CDR1 MNHEY, CDR2 SVGAGI. Trimming cost V 2 bases and J 12 bases, with 8 bases left between them. The CDR3 region is CASSYGGRQFF. The DNA for the CDR3 is TGTGCCAGCAGTTACGGGGGGCGGCAGTTCTTC.

The chain is built from TRBV20-1 and TRBJ1-1; 8 nucleotides line up with TRBD1. The length of the CDR3 is 13 residues. Trimming removed 5 bases from V and 0 bases from J; junction bases left unmatched: 2. Germline-derived CDR1 and CDR2 are DFQATT and SNEGSKA (reference sequence). The DNA of the CDR3 is TGCAGTGCTTTACAGGGGGTGAACACTGAAGCTTTCTTT. Translation: CSALQGVNTEAFF.

The chain joins TRBV20-1 to TRBJ2-6; D gene uncertain. The V gene lost 1 base and the J gene lost 4 bases, with 8 bases spanning the gap. CDR1 and CDR2 (germline): DFQATT, SNEGSKA (reference sequence). The length of the CDR3 is 14 residues. CDR3 nucleotides: TGCAGTGCTAGAGGGTGCTCGGGGGCCAACGTCCTGACTTTC. Its protein is CSARGCSGANVLTF.

This clonotype was detected ten times or more. CDR3 DNA: TGTGCCAGCAGTTACGGCCCAATTAGTGAGCAGTACTTC. This sequence encodes CASSYGPISEQYF. V and J are TRBV27 and TRBJ2-7, with D unresolved. Trimming shortened V by 4 bases and J by 7 bases, and 14 bases separated the two germline ends. Germline V gene data show CDR1 as MNHEY and CDR2 as SMNVEV (reference sequence). The CDR3 is 13 residues long.

This clonotype was seen repeatedly, ten times or more. The CDR3 is CSAREAGTLATDTQYF. The CDR3, as DNA: TGCAGTGCTAGAGAGGCCGGGACCCTAGCCACAGATACGCAGTATTTT. The chain uses TRBV20-1 and TRBJ2-3, with D perhaps matching TRBD1 or TRBD2 (5 bases each). Germline values: CDR1 DFQATT, CDR2 SNEGSKA (reference sequence). Trimming took 0 bases from V and 2 from J, leaving 15 bases between them. CDR3 length equals 16 residues.

The J gene is TRBJ2-7, the V gene TRBV20-1; a possible D gene is TRBD2 (6 bases). In germline, CDR1 is DFQATT, CDR2 SNEGSKA (reference sequence). V lost 1 base and J 2 bases, leaving 15 bases between the germline ends. The CDR3 contains 15 residues. As DNA, the CDR3 is TGCAGTGCTAGAGCACCGGGGAGGAGGACCTACGAGCAGTACTTC. It yields the protein CSARAPGRRTYEQYF.

This clonotype was recorded at least ten times. The chain joins TRBV20-1 to TRBJ2-3; 14 positions match TRBD2. The CDR3 runs to 16 residues. Per the germline V gene, CDR1 is DFQATT and CDR2 is SNEGSKA (reference sequence). The V segment lost 2 bases and the J segment 6 bases; nucleotides outside the gene matches: 7. The CDR3 here is CSARQATSGGVDTQYF. Written as DNA, the CDR3 is TGCAGTGCTAGACAAGCGACTAGCGGGGGGGTGGATACGCAGTATTTT.

The table lists this clonotype with many counts. The J gene is TRBJ1-3, the V gene TRBV10-3; no clear D. The length of the CDR3 is 12 residues. CDR1 and CDR2 (germline): ENHRY, SYGVKD. V dropped 9 bases and J dropped 0 bases, with 6 bases sitting between them. CDR3 nucleotides: TGTGCCATTGGAAGCTCTGGAAACACCATATATTTT. Amino acid sequence: CAIGSSGNTIYF.

This clonotype came up many times. V is TRBV7-9 and J is TRBJ2-5; 11 nucleotides line up with TRBD2. The junction had 6 bases not matched to a gene; V was cut back by 10 bases and J by 5 bases. Looked up from germline, CDR1 is SEHNR and CDR2 is FQNEAQ (reference sequence). The CDR3 totals 13 residues. The CDR3 nucleotides are TGTGCCACCGAACTAGCGGGAGCCGAGACCCAGTACTTC. Its protein is CATELAGAETQYF.

This clonotype was detected ten times or more. The chain combines TRBV20-1 with TRBJ2-3; D is tentatively TRBD1 or TRBD2 (5 bases each). Germline CDR1 DFQATT, CDR2 SNEGSKA (reference sequence). The CDR3 is made up of 11 amino acids. V was clipped by 4 bases and J by 11 bases, with 13 bases between them. CDR3 residues: CSATPAGGQYF. The CDR3 DNA is TGCAGTGCTACCCCGGCTGGGGGGCAGTATTTT.

This clonotype has at least ten counts. The V gene is TRBV7-6, the J gene TRBJ2-1; the D call may be TRBD1 or TRBD2 (6 bases each). The germline V gene encodes CDR1 SGHVS and CDR2 FNYEAQ. The CDR3 extends over 14 amino acids. Trimming pared 7 bases from V and 3 bases from J, leaving 13 bases between. The CDR3 spells CASNNGGGYNEQFF. The CDR3 nucleotides read TGTGCCAGCAACAACGGAGGGGGCTACAATGAGCAGTTCTTC.

The V and J genes are TRBV20-1 and TRBJ2-7; 7 bases agree with TRBD1. Trimming took 3 bases from V and 2 from J; bases not matched to a gene: 4. CDR1 DFQATT and CDR2 SNEGSKA come from the germline V gene (reference sequence). CDR3 length: 13 amino acids. As DNA, the CDR3 is TGCAGTGCTAGTGACAGGGTGACCTACGAGCAGTACTTC. Residues: CSASDRVTYEQYF.

In this sample, this clonotype turned up many times. This chain joins TRBV3-1 and TRBJ2-7; D gene unclear. V lost 3 bases, J lost 2 bases, and 5 bases lay in between. Germline CDR1 and CDR2: LGHDT and YNNKEL (reference sequence). This CDR3 region has 12 residues. The CDR3 nucleotides read TGTGCCAGCAGCCAGCGGCCCTACGAGCAGTACTTC. Translation: CASSQRPYEQYF.

In its sample, this clonotype was seen many times. This chain uses TRBV7-9 with TRBJ1-6; maybe TRBD1 (5 bases). V was clipped by 5 bases and J by 6 bases, with 17 bases between them. CDR1 is SEHNR, CDR2 FQNEAQ, per germline (reference sequence). The CDR3 length is 16 residues. The CDR3 protein is CASSHGAEGRNSPLHF. CDR3 nucleotide sequence: TGTGCCAGCAGCCACGGGGCAGAAGGCCGTAATTCACCCCTCCACTTT. Using reference TRBV7-9 and TRBJ1-6 for the parts outside the CDR3, the full variable domain is DTGVSQNPRHKITKRGQNVTFRCDPISEHNRLYWYRQTLGQGPEFLTYFQNEAQLEKSRLLSDRFSAERPKGSFSTLEIQRTEQGDSAMYLCASSHGAEGRNSPLHFGNGTRLTVT.

This clonotype was counted many times. The chain uses TRBV7-2 and TRBJ2-1, with TRBD2 matching 8 bases. There are 16 residues in the CDR3. Per the germline V gene, CDR1 is SGHTA and CDR2 is FQGNSA. The V gene end was trimmed by 4 bases and the J gene end by 8 bases; junction bases not matched to a gene: 13. This CDR3 reads CASSSGSGGASDEQFF. CDR3 nucleotide sequence: TGTGCCAGCAGCTCCGGGAGCGGGGGAGCATCGGATGAGCAGTTCTTC.

This clonotype came up many times. The chain uses TRBV7-2 and TRBJ1-2; the D gene is possibly TRBD1 (6 bases). Germline assignment: CDR1 SGHTA and CDR2 FQGNSA. The CDR3 loop spans 16 amino acids. Between the trimmed V and J ends, which lost 1 base and 0 bases, there was a span of 12 bases. The CDR3 loop reads CASSLGGTQANYGYTF. CDR3 coding DNA: TGTGCCAGCAGCTTAGGGGGGACACAAGCTAACTATGGCTACACCTTC.

V and J are TRBV4-1 and TRBJ2-3, with D perhaps matching TRBD2 (5 bases). With 0 bases removed from V and 2 bases from J, the gap between germline ends came to 12 bases. CDR3 length: 16 amino acids. Germline CDR1 reads MGHRA; CDR2 reads YSYEKL. CDR3 protein: CASSQESSGYTDTQYF. CDR3 nucleotide sequence: TGCGCCAGCAGCCAAGAAAGCAGCGGCTACACAGATACGCAGTATTTT.